The rows below give T cell receptor beta chains drawn from one sample of a study of blood T cell repertoires in COVID-19. TCRdb's copy holds only in-frame clones and misses some; the assay was immunoSEQ multiplex PCR. The sample consists of 37,000 or so clones, roughly 73% of them appearing once. Specimen: peripheral blood. These receptors were obtained from a man in his 60s with acute or convalescent COVID-19. Both conserved end residues are part of each CDR3. The D gene is left open where the match is weak. Clone size appears in some rows only: once, few, many, or a class for an expanded clone.

V: TRBV24-1; D: NA; J: TRBJ1-2; length: 14; size: NA; DNA: TGTGCCACCAGTGATCCGTCGGGGAGCCTTGGCTACACCTTC; CDR3: CATSDPSGSLGYTF
V: TRBV14; D: NA; J: TRBJ1-4; length: 13; size: few; DNA: TGTGCCAGCAGCCAAGAAGGCGGGGAAAAACTGTTTTTT; CDR3: CASSQEGGEKLFF
V: TRBV10-1; D: TRBD2; J: TRBJ2-1; length: 14; size: once; DNA: TGCGCCAGCAGTGTTCGGCGGGAGCTCAATGAGCAGTTCTTC; CDR3: CASSVRRELNEQFF
V: TRBV2; D: TRBD2; J: TRBJ2-1; length: 12; size: NA; DNA: TGTGCCAGCAGTGCTGGCGGGAGTTTCCCGTTCTTC; CDR3: CASSAGGSFPFF
V: TRBV5-8; D: NA; J: TRBJ2-1; length: 17; size: NA; DNA: TGTGCCAGCAGCTTGGCCTGGCCGGACTTCTCCTACAATGAGCAGTTCTTC; CDR3: CASSLAWPDFSYNEQFF
V: TRBV7-2; D: NA; J: TRBJ2-7; length: 16; size: NA; DNA: TGTGCCAGCAGCTTAGCGGCAGGGGTAGGACCCTACGAGCAGTACTTC; CDR3: CASSLAAGVGPYEQYF
V: TRBV19; D: TRBD1; J: TRBJ1-1; length: 14; size: NA; DNA: TGTGCCAGTAGTCCAGGGGGCTGGGACACTGAAGCTTTCTTT; CDR3: CASSPGGWDTEAFF
V: TRBV7-8; D: TRBD2; J: TRBJ2-5; length: 17; size: NA; DNA: TGTGCCAGCAGCTCGATTGGGACTAGCGGGAAATGGGAGACCCAGTACTTC; CDR3: CASSSIGTSGKWETQYF
V: TRBV28; D: NA; J: TRBJ2-5; length: 15; size: NA; DNA: TGTGCCAGCAGTCCTTGGGCAGGGAATACAGAGACCCAGTACTTC; CDR3: CASSPWAGNTETQYF
V: TRBV2; D: NA; J: TRBJ1-2; length: 14; size: NA; DNA: TGTGCCAGCATTGGGCGACAGCCTAACTATGGCTACACCTTC; CDR3: CASIGRQPNYGYTF
V: TRBV19; D: TRBD1; J: TRBJ1-3; length: 16; size: NA; DNA: TGTGCCAGTAGTCCTTCGACAGGGAACTCTGGAAACACCATATATTTT; CDR3: CASSPSTGNSGNTIYF